The 21 T cell receptor beta chains below were found in one sample sequenced in a study of metastatic and nonmetastatic thyroid tumors. MiXCR reprocessed the PCR reads for TCRdb. The table includes about 92,000 clones, under 15% detected once. There were no patients who had received any treatment before thyroid surgery. The sample consisted of blood. These TCRs come from a female donor with papillary thyroid cancer or a benign thyroid nodule (not recorded which). Some clones in this sample may be carry-over from other donors' samples.

A few counts support this clone. This rearrangement joins TRBV6-2 or TRBV6-3 to TRBJ2-7; 9 nucleotides line up with TRBD2. The CDR3 length is 16 residues. V dropped 2 bases and J dropped 9; count of bases not matched to a gene: 14. In germline, CDR1 is MNHEY, CDR2 SVGEGT. The CDR3 is CASSYPRVAGESGQYF. The DNA of the CDR3 is TGTGCCAGCAGTTACCCCAGAGTAGCGGGGGAGTCCGGGCAGTACTTC.

Concerning this clone itself: A much larger clone differs from this one at a single base, so this may be a read error. Other nucleotide sequences from this sample produce the same CDR3. The V call is TRBV20-1, the J call TRBJ2-7; D unresolved. CDR1 DFQATT and CDR2 SNEGSKA come from the germline V gene (reference sequence). The CDR3 has 12 residues. Trimming left V 6 bases short and J 2 bases short, with 11 bases between. CDR3 amino acids: CSAGGSTYEQYF. In DNA form, the CDR3 reads TGCAGTGCGGGTGGGTCTACCTACGAGCAGTACTTC.

This clone was counted at least ten times. This chain links TRBV6-1 with TRBJ1-1, with TRBD1 matching over 9 bases. The CDR3 has 15 residues. The trim removed 5 bases at V and 4 bases at J, leaving 8 bases unmatched. CDR1 MNHNS and CDR2 SASEGT come from the germline V gene. In nucleotides, the CDR3 is TGTGCCAGCAGTACGACAGGGGGTAGAGGCACTGAAGCTTTCTTT. Its protein is CASSTTGGRGTEAFF.

Concerning this clone itself: Other DNA sequences within the sample encode an identical CDR3. The chain carries TRBV4-2 and TRBJ2-3; D could derive from TRBD1 or TRBD2 (6 bases each). The CDR3 loop spans 15 amino acids. V lost 4 bases and J 3 bases, leaving 14 bases between the germline ends. Germline V CDR1 and CDR2: LGHNA, YNFKEQ. DNA for the CDR3: TGTGCCAGCAGCCCCGGCGGAGGGGGTACAGATACGCAGTATTTT. This encodes CASSPGGGGTDTQYF.

This clone was observed at least ten times. The chain joins TRBV7-8 to TRBJ2-7, with TRBD1 identical over 9 bases. The V segment lost 3 bases and the J segment 3 bases; nucleotides outside the gene matches: 12. The V gene's germline CDR1 is SGHVS and CDR2 FQNEAQ. The CDR3 runs 17 residues. The CDR3 region has the DNA TGTGCCAGCAGCTTTTGGGGGGACGGGACAGGGCTCTACGAGCAGTACTTC. Its translation: CASSFWGDGTGLYEQYF.

This clone was counted ten times or more. The rearrangement uses TRBV24-1 and TRBJ2-4; 7 nucleotides align to TRBD1. The CDR3 has 12 amino acids. Germline V gives CDR1 KGHDR, CDR2 SFDVKD. The trim removed 8 bases at V and 5 bases at J, leaving 2 bases unmatched. CDR3 coding DNA: TGTGCCACCAAAGGACAGGAAAACATTCAGTACTTC. Translating gives CATKGQENIQYF.

This clone was counted only a few times. A much larger clone lies one base from this, so it may be a read error. The identical CDR3 is also encoded by other nucleotide sequences in the sample. V and J are TRBV6-1 and TRBJ2-3; no firm D call. The CDR3 runs to 15 residues. Germline CDR1 is MNHNS and CDR2 is SASEGT. The germline V and J ends were trimmed by 11 bases and 2 bases, with 20 bases remaining between them. The CDR3 nucleotides read TGTGCCCTTCAACCATCCGGGCGGTCCACAGATACGCAGTATTTT. Amino acid sequence: CALQPSGRSTDTQYF.

This clone showed up just once. Possible read error: a much larger clone is one base away. Other nucleotide sequences in the sample specify the same CDR3. The chain is built from TRBV9 and TRBJ2-2; the D is unclear. CDR1 SGDLS and CDR2 YYNGEE come from the germline V gene. The CDR3 is 13 amino acids. V lost 1 base and J lost 7, with 8 bases in between. The CDR3 sequence: CASSVPDGGELFF. Written as DNA, the CDR3 is TGTGCCAGCAGCGTACCCGACGGCGGGGAGCTGTTTTTT.

This clone was observed at least ten times. Distinct nucleotide sequences in the sample also encode this CDR3. CDR3 sequence reads: CASSSPGGLDTQYF. CDR3 coding DNA: TGTGCCAGCAGTTCCCCTGGGGGGTTGGATACGCAGTATTTT. V is TRBV27 and J is TRBJ2-3; D is perhaps TRBD2 (6 bases). V was cut by 4 bases and J by 6 bases, with 14 bases left in between. This CDR3 has 14 residues. Germline V CDR1 and CDR2: MNHEY, SMNVEV (reference sequence).

This clone was found many times. The chain is built from TRBV28 and TRBJ1-2, with 9 bases lining up with TRBD1. The germline gives CDR1 MDHEN, CDR2 SYDVKM. V gave up 3 bases and J gave up 2 bases; unmatched junction bases: 1. This CDR3 is built from 14 residues. The CDR3: CASSLGQGNYGYTF. The CDR3 DNA follows: TGTGCCAGCAGTTTGGGACAGGGAAACTATGGCTACACCTTC.

V and J are TRBV9 and TRBJ2-4, with 8 nucleotides matching TRBD1. Germline lookup yields CDR1 SGDLS and CDR2 YYNGEE. Unmatched junction bases numbered 8, after V lost 3 bases and J lost 9 bases. The length of the CDR3 is 14 residues. The CDR3 reads CASSGGGQGSIQYF. The CDR3 DNA follows: TGTGCCAGCAGCGGAGGAGGACAGGGTAGCATTCAGTACTTC.

Concerning this clone itself: A much larger clone differs from this one at a single base, so this may be a read error. This chain joins TRBV4-2 and TRBJ2-7; the match to TRBD1 covers 8 bases. Germline lookup yields CDR1 LGHNA and CDR2 YNFKEQ. V dropped 0 bases and J dropped 4; count of bases not matched to a gene: 8. The length of the CDR3 is 16 residues. CDR3 amino acids: CASSQDPGQGAYEQYF. Written as DNA, the CDR3 is TGTGCCAGCAGCCAAGACCCCGGACAGGGAGCGTACGAGCAGTACTTC.

The rearrangement joins TRBV20-1 to TRBJ1-6; D remains ambiguous. The CDR3 spans 15 residues. The V end lost 1 base, the J end lost 7 bases, and 14 bases lay between the germline ends. CDR1 and CDR2 (germline): DFQATT, SNEGSKA (reference sequence). The CDR3 here is CSARGIHGWNSPLHF. As DNA, the CDR3 is TGCAGTGCTAGAGGCATACATGGGTGGAATTCACCCCTCCACTTT.

In this sample, this clone turned up many times. The chain recombines TRBV5-1 with TRBJ2-6; D is undetermined. From germline, CDR1 is SGHRS and CDR2 YFSETQ. Trimming pared 6 bases from V and 0 bases from J, leaving 7 bases between. The CDR3 is 14 amino acids. CDR3 amino acids: CASNTASGANVLTF. The CDR3 nucleotides read TGCGCCAGCAACACTGCCTCTGGGGCCAACGTCCTGACTTTC.

This clone occurred many times. The rearrangement links TRBV2 to TRBJ1-2, with TRBD1 identical over 8 bases. The CDR3 is 15 residues long. The junction had 13 bases not matched to a gene; V was cut back by 5 bases and J by 8 bases. CDR1 SNHLY and CDR2 FYNNEI come from the germline V gene. The CDR3 protein is CASSFKGQGGFGYTF. The CDR3 nucleotides are TGTGCCAGCAGTTTTAAAGGACAGGGAGGCTTCGGCTACACCTTC.

This clone was seen a handful of times. This may be a read error: a much more frequent sequence differs by one nucleotide. The chain combines TRBV30 with TRBJ1-4, with 9 nucleotides matching TRBD1. The CDR3 consists of 15 residues. Germline CDR1 reads GTSNPN; CDR2 reads SVGIG (reference sequence). In DNA form, the CDR3 reads TGTGCCTGTAGTGTCCTGACAGGGGGAGATGAAAAACTGCTTTTT. Protein: CACSVLTGGDEKLLF. The full variable domain, completed using reference TRBV30 and TRBJ1-4, is SQTIHQWPATLVQPVGSPLSLECTVEGTSNPNLYWYRQAAGRGLQLLFYSVGIGQISSEVPQNLSASRPQDRQFILSSKKLLLSDSGFYLCACSVLTGGDEKLLFGSGTQLSVL.

In this sample, this clone turned up many times. The chain carries TRBV28 and TRBJ2-3, with D uncertain. Trimming stripped 2 bases from V and 2 bases from J, with 17 bases between. Germline V gene data show CDR1 as MDHEN and CDR2 as SYDVKM. There are 17 residues in the CDR3. The CDR3 region has the DNA TGTGCCAGCAGTTTAGGTGGGTTGGGTGGCCCCACAGATACGCAGTATTTT. Its translation is CASSLGGLGGPTDTQYF. Drawing the rest from reference TRBV28 and TRBJ2-3, the complete variable domain is DVKVTQSSRYLVKRTGEKVFLECVQDMDHENMFWYRQDPGLGLRLIYFSYDVKMKEKGDIPEGYSVSREKKERFSLILESASTNQTSMYLCASSLGGLGGPTDTQYFGPGTRLTVL.

This clone was counted at least ten times. The chain recombines TRBV6-6 with TRBJ2-7, with a possible D match to TRBD1 (6 bases). Trimming took off 0 bases at V and 4 bases at J, with 10 bases between the two ends. Germline assignment: CDR1 MNHNY and CDR2 SVGAGI (reference sequence). The CDR3 is 14 residues long. For the CDR3, the DNA is TGTGCCAGCAGTTACTCCGTCAGGGGTTACGAGCAGTACTTC. This codes for CASSYSVRGYEQYF.

This clone was recorded a few times. A much larger clone lies one base from this, so it may be a read error. The chain carries TRBV7-9 and TRBJ2-7; D call uncertain. Trimming stripped 4 bases from V and 5 bases from J, with 12 bases between. CDR1 SEHNR and CDR2 FQNEAQ come from the germline V gene (reference sequence). The CDR3 covers 13 residues. The CDR3 spells CASSSLVINEQYF. DNA for the CDR3: TGTGCCAGCAGCTCCCTCGTCATCAACGAGCAGTACTTC.

This clone was seen at least ten times. This rearrangement joins TRBV27 to TRBJ2-7; D ambiguous. The CDR3 loop spans 12 amino acids. V gave up 2 bases and J gave up 3 bases, with 5 bases separating them. Germline V CDR1 and CDR2: MNHEY, SMNVEV (reference sequence). CDR3 in DNA: TGTGCCAGCAGTTTAAACGGCTACGAGCAGTACTTC. Residues: CASSLNGYEQYF.

The chain has TRBV20-1 and TRBJ2-3; 10 nucleotides agree with TRBD1. The CDR3 length is 17 residues. Per germline, CDR1 DFQATT and CDR2 SNEGSKA (reference sequence). The trim removed 0 bases at V and 2 bases at J, leaving 8 bases unmatched. CDR3 nucleotide sequence: TGCAGTGCTAGAGATCCGTGGGACAGGGGATTCACAGATACGCAGTATTTT. Protein product: CSARDPWDRGFTDTQYF.